This TCR beta chain stems from a study of blood T cell repertoires in COVID-19. Looking at the study overall: Spain, Italy and the United States supplied samples that represented acute and convalescent COVID-19. T cells, B-cell-depleted T cells, or PBMCs supplied cDNA or gDNA.

The CDR3 is 14 amino acids. V lost 3 bases, J lost 9 bases, and 17 bases lay in between. CDR1 and CDR2 (germline): MNHEY, SMNVEV (reference sequence). Authors' analysis steps: From reference gene primer amplification, estimates of nucleated cell counts were derived. Some clones are missing from TCRdb's copy, which holds only in-frame ones; the method was immunoSEQ multiplex PCR. The V and J calls and clone size were taken over from that table, and D and trimming were inferred from the DNA. The sample has a few hundred thousand clones, roughly 80% seen once. The chain couples TRBV27 to TRBJ1-1; D gene uncertain. Sequences were obtained from peripheral blood. The receptor was isolated from a woman aged 18-30 years with acute or convalescent COVID-19. This chain's CDR3 is CASSFSGLTPKAFF. The CDR3, as DNA: TGTGCCAGCAGTTTCTCGGGATTAACCCCTAAAGCTTTCTTT.